Presented here are 19 T cell receptor beta chains from one specimen sequenced in a study of blood T cell repertoires in COVID-19. TCRdb's table, derived via immunoSEQ multiplex PCR, lists solely in-frame clones and lacks some. The sample lists 360,000 or so clones, about 90% occurring once. Source material: PBMCs or T cells enriched from blood (not recorded which). All receptors come from a woman aged 30 to 39 who had recovered from COVID-19.

This rearrangement joins TRBV7-9 to TRBJ1-5; D is possibly TRBD1 (5 bases). V was trimmed by 5 bases and J by 2 bases, leaving 22 bases between them. The CDR3 covers 18 residues. Looked up from germline, CDR1 is SEHNR and CDR2 is FQNEAQ (reference sequence). The CDR3 here is CASSPGGGGERGNQPQHF. The CDR3 nucleotides are TGTGCCAGCAGCCCCGGCGGGGGTGGGGAAAGGGGCAATCAGCCCCAGCATTTT. The whole variable domain, remainder taken from reference TRBV7-9 and TRBJ1-5, is DTGVSQNPRHKITKRGQNVTFRCDPISEHNRLYWYRQTLGQGPEFLTYFQNEAQLEKSRLLSDRFSAERPKGSFSTLEIQRTEQGDSAMYLCASSPGGGGERGNQPQHFGDGTRLSIL.

CDR3 sequence: CAWIRTGSVGYTF. CDR3 DNA sequence: TGTGCCTGGATTAGGACAGGGTCGGTTGGCTACACCTTC. This sequence joins TRBV30 and TRBJ1-2; 8 nucleotides agree with TRBD1. The CDR3 contains 13 residues. The trim removed 4 bases at V and 7 bases at J, leaving 8 bases unmatched. Germline values: CDR1 GTSNPN, CDR2 SVGIG (reference sequence). Full variable domain (remainder filled in from reference TRBV30 and TRBJ1-2): SQTIHQWPATLVQPVGSPLSLECTVEGTSNPNLYWYRQAAGRGLQLLFYSVGIGQISSEVPQNLSASRPQDRQFILSSKKLLLSDSGFYLCAWIRTGSVGYTFGSGTRLTVV.

The chain joins TRBV15 to TRBJ1-4; D gene unclear. The V gene lost 2 bases and the J gene lost 6 bases, with 13 bases spanning the gap. Germline assignment: CDR1 LNHNV and CDR2 YYDKDF (reference sequence). This CDR3 has 15 residues. The chain's CDR3 is CATSRSYQAYEKLFF. The CDR3 coding sequence is TGTGCCACCAGCAGATCCTACCAGGCCTATGAAAAACTGTTTTTT.

This CDR3 reads CASSPLGTVQETQYF. The CDR3 nucleotides read TGTGCCAGCAGCCCTTTAGGGACAGTCCAAGAGACCCAGTACTTC. The V and J genes are TRBV5-8 and TRBJ2-5; the match to TRBD1 covers 7 bases. The germline V gene encodes CDR1 SGHTS and CDR2 YDEGEE. Germline trimming cut 4 bases from V and 1 base from J; bases unmatched to any gene: 7. This CDR3 contains 15 residues.

Turning to this clone: The sample contains more than one DNA sequence encoding this CDR3. The J gene is TRBJ2-2, the V gene TRBV5-4; D ambiguous. The CDR3 loop spans 13 amino acids. Trimming took off 4 bases at V and 3 bases at J, with 7 bases between the two ends. In germline, CDR1 is SGHNT, CDR2 YYREEE (reference sequence). The CDR3: CASSPTDTGELFF. In nucleotides, the CDR3 is TGTGCCAGCAGCCCCACGGACACCGGGGAGCTGTTTTTT.

This clone has just a few counts. The chain joins TRBV5-6 to TRBJ2-7; D is unclear. The CDR3 runs to 15 residues. The germline gives CDR1 SGHDT, CDR2 YYEEEE. With 0 bases removed from V and 2 bases from J, the gap between germline ends came to 12 bases. In DNA, the CDR3 is TGTGCCAGCAGCTTGGTGGGTCAGGATGCCTACGAGCAGTACTTC. It translates to CASSLVGQDAYEQYF.

The chain recombines TRBV28 with TRBJ2-3; weak D call: TRBD2 (6 bases). This CDR3 is 17 amino acids long. V lost 6 bases and J lost 2, with 21 bases in between. Looked up from germline, CDR1 is MDHEN and CDR2 is SYDVKM. CDR3 coding DNA: TGTGCCAGCAGGCCCCAGGTGGGGAGGCCCTCCACAGATACGCAGTATTTT. Amino acids: CASRPQVGRPSTDTQYF.

About this clone: At the DNA level, this CDR3 is encoded by other sequences in the same sample as well. The chain joins TRBV7-2 to TRBJ2-7; 11 positions agree with TRBD2. Unmatched junction bases numbered 4, after V lost 0 bases and J lost 3 bases. Germline V lookup: CDR1 SGHTA, CDR2 FQGNSA. This CDR3 comprises 16 residues. CDR3: CASSLALAGGYYEQYF. DNA of the CDR3: TGTGCCAGCAGCTTAGCTCTAGCGGGAGGATACTACGAGCAGTACTTC.

The chain uses TRBV30 and TRBJ2-5; D is possibly TRBD2 (5 bases). The CDR3 has 13 residues. The V and J ends lost 0 bases and 5 bases respectively, with 10 bases between them. Germline loops: CDR1 GTSNPN, CDR2 SVGIG (reference sequence). As DNA, the CDR3 is TGTGCCTGGAGTGTCAGTAGAGGGGAGACCCAGTACTTC. Translated: CAWSVSRGETQYF. Filled out from reference TRBV30 and TRBJ2-5, the complete variable domain reads SQTIHQWPATLVQPVGSPLSLECTVEGTSNPNLYWYRQAAGRGLQLLFYSVGIGQISSEVPQNLSASRPQDRQFILSSKKLLLSDSGFYLCAWSVSRGETQYFGPGTRLLVL.

The genes are TRBV7-2 and TRBJ2-7; 9 nucleotides line up with TRBD2. The CDR3 length is 15 residues. The germline gives CDR1 SGHTA, CDR2 FQGNSA. V was clipped by 5 bases and J by 2 bases; unmatched bases: 7. CDR3 in DNA: TGTGCCAGCAGCGGAACTAGCGGGCCTACCTACGAGCAGTACTTC. It specifies CASSGTSGPTYEQYF. The full variable domain, its missing parts supplied by reference TRBV7-2 and TRBJ2-7, is GAGVSQSPSNKVTEKGKDVELRCDPISGHTALYWYRQSLGQGLEFLIYFQGNSAPDKSGLPSDRFSAERTGGSVSTLTIQRTQQEDSAVYLCASSGTSGPTYEQYFGPGTRLTVT.

The chain combines TRBV30 with TRBJ1-1; 8 positions match TRBD1. In germline, CDR1 is GTSNPN, CDR2 SVGIG (reference sequence). V dropped 3 bases and J dropped 1; count of bases not matched to a gene: 4. CDR3 length: 14 residues. The CDR3, as DNA: TGTGCCTGGAGAGCTACAGGGGGGAACACTGAAGCTTTCTTT. Protein sequence: CAWRATGGNTEAFF.

The gene calls are TRBV15 and TRBJ1-3; D unclear. Germline-derived CDR1 and CDR2 are LNHNV and YYDKDF (reference sequence). The germline V and J ends were trimmed by 0 bases and 0 bases, with 6 bases remaining between them. The CDR3 has 15 residues. CDR3 amino acids: CATSRDRSSGNTIYF. CDR3 DNA sequence: TGTGCCACCAGCAGAGACCGCAGCTCTGGAAACACCATATATTTT.

This clone was recorded only once. The chain carries TRBV4-1 and TRBJ1-4; 7 nucleotides align to TRBD1. CDR3 length equals 14 residues. The junction had 9 bases not matched to a gene; V was cut back by 6 bases and J by 8 bases. CDR1 is MGHRA and CDR2 is YSYEKL in the germline V gene. The CDR3 region is CASSQGQTLEKLFF. The CDR3 DNA sequence: TGCGCCAGCAGTCAGGGACAGACTTTGGAAAAACTGTTTTTT.

The chain recombines TRBV29-1 with TRBJ2-3; 10 bases agree with TRBD1. CDR1 is SQVTM and CDR2 is ANQGSEA in the germline V gene. J gave up 4 bases and V 7 bases, and 14 bases lay outside the gene matches. The CDR3 contains 16 residues. The CDR3 DNA follows: TGCAGCGCAGGGGGGGGACAGGGGCTGGAGGCAGATACGCAGTATTTT. Translated, it gives CSAGGGQGLEADTQYF.

This rearrangement joins TRBV27 to TRBJ2-7, with a tentative D call TRBD1 (6 bases). The CDR3 is 15 amino acids. V was shortened by 4 bases and J by 4 bases, with 17 bases between the two germline ends. The V gene's germline CDR1 is MNHEY and CDR2 SMNVEV (reference sequence). The CDR3 DNA follows: TGTGCCAGCAGTTACAGTACCGGGACAACTTACGAGCAGTACTTC. Translation: CASSYSTGTTYEQYF.

This sequence joins TRBV19 and TRBJ1-1, with D tentatively TRBD1 (5 bases). CDR1 LNHDA and CDR2 SQIVND come from the germline V gene (reference sequence). Trimming pared 5 bases from V and 1 base from J, leaving 11 bases between. The CDR3 has 14 residues. The DNA for the CDR3 is TGTGCCAGTAGTTTGCGGGGGGGGAACACTGAAGCTTTCTTT. Amino acid sequence: CASSLRGGNTEAFF.

This chain connects TRBV5-1 to TRBJ1-4; 9 bases are a match to TRBD1. J lost 8 bases, V lost 0 bases, and 5 bases had no gene match. The CDR3 has 15 residues. Per the germline V gene, CDR1 is SGHRS and CDR2 is YFSETQ. CDR3 protein: CASSLEGTGREKLFF. The CDR3 DNA follows: TGCGCCAGCAGCTTGGAGGGGACAGGGAGAGAAAAACTGTTTTTT.

Note on this clone: The same CDR3 arises from other DNA sequences in this sample as well. The chain joins TRBV28 to TRBJ1-2; the D gene is possibly TRBD1 (6 bases). Germline values: CDR1 MDHEN, CDR2 SYDVKM. This CDR3 has 14 residues. V shed 4 bases and J shed 4 bases, with 13 bases lying between them. CDR3 nucleotide sequence: TGTGCCAGCAGTTCACCACAGGGCGGCTATGGCTACACCTTC. Translation: CASSSPQGGYGYTF.

This clone was seen many times. J is TRBJ2-1 and V is TRBV7-9; D may be TRBD1 (5 bases). Deletions cut 6 bases from V and 10 bases from J, with 13 bases between. The germline V gene encodes CDR1 SEHNR and CDR2 FQNEAQ (reference sequence). The CDR3 consists of 12 residues. Here the CDR3 reads CASRPNRLEQFF. The DNA for the CDR3 is TGTGCCAGCAGACCTAACAGGCTCGAGCAGTTCTTC.